The clone carrying this TCR beta chain was detected only once. The data are from a study of blood T cell repertoires in COVID-19. Study-wide context: The study drew acute and convalescent COVID-19 samples from the United States, Italy and Spain. Nucleic acid was either cDNA or gDNA, and it came from T cells, B-cell-depleted T cells, or PBMCs.

Profiling relied on immunoSEQ multiplex PCR, and the TCRdb table lists in-frame clones only, not all of them. Of over 150,000 clones in the sample, roughly 86% were seen once. During active infection, Seattle patients enrolled and were then monitored through disease. Deletions cut 3 bases from V and 6 bases from J, with 17 bases between. In germline, CDR1 is LNHDA, CDR2 SQIVND (reference sequence). The CDR3 covers 15 residues. V is TRBV19 and J is TRBJ1-2, with a possible D match to TRBD1 (6 bases). The sample was peripheral blood. The source is a woman aged 80 or over with COVID-19, enrolled during active disease. The CDR3 sequence is CASSIVGARVDGYTF. Written as DNA, the CDR3 is TGTGCCAGTAGTATCGTGGGGGCGCGAGTAGATGGCTACACCTTC.